Shown below are 4 T cell receptor beta chains from a single sample sequenced in a study of CD8 T cells in Susac syndrome (dated by TCRdb to between 2018 and 2021). Library creation used the immunoSEQ multiplex PCR assay. RNA was extracted with the RNeasy kit and roughly 0.45 to 1 ug was reverse transcribed using random hexamers. TCRdb itself trimmed the public reads at Q25 with fastp, ran MiXCR and retained productive beta chains. Every distinct CDR3 protein forms one entry, paired with its most common genes and DNA. The sample table records roughly 120,000 distinct CDR3 sequences; roughly 94% of these occur just once. The biggest ten clones account for 0.1% to 0.15% of the sample. The specimen was CD4+ T cells from PBMCs. The receptors come from a human donor with multiple sclerosis.

This rearrangement joins TRBV7-2 to TRBJ2-5, with D perhaps matching TRBD1 (5 bases). The CDR3 runs to 14 residues. CDR1 is SGHTA and CDR2 is FQGNSA in the germline V gene. V lost 0 bases and J 2 bases, leaving 7 bases between the germline ends. The CDR3 loop reads CASSLAGQQETQYF. The DNA for the CDR3 is TGTGCCAGCAGCTTAGCGGGGCAGCAAGAGACCCAGTACTTC.

This chain joins TRBV5-1 and TRBJ2-5; 7 bases match TRBD2. V shed 0 bases and J 4 bases; nucleotides not matched to a gene: 6. Germline V gene lookup returns CDR1 SGHRS and CDR2 YFSETQ. The CDR3 sequence is 15 residues long. The CDR3 reads CASSLGAGEGETQYF. As DNA, the CDR3 is TGCGCCAGCAGCTTGGGGGCGGGAGAAGGAGAGACCCAGTACTTC.

This clonotype was found once. The chain links TRBV12-3 or TRBV12-4 to TRBJ1-2, with unresolved D. V was pared by 1 base and J by 2 bases, with 8 bases between. The CDR3 spans 14 residues. CDR3: CASSLGTENYGYTF. DNA for the CDR3: TGTGCCAGCAGTTTAGGTACAGAGAACTATGGCTACACCTTC.

V gene TRBV7-9 combines with J gene TRBJ1-5; 12 bases match TRBD1. The CDR3 has 17 residues. J lost 2 bases, V lost 5 bases, and 7 bases had no gene match. The germline CDR1 and CDR2 sequences are SEHNR and FQNEAQ (reference sequence). Here the CDR3 reads CASSPGTGGLGNQPQHF. The CDR3 nucleotides read TGTGCCAGCAGCCCCGGGACAGGGGGCTTGGGCAATCAGCCCCAGCATTTT.